This TCR beta chain is drawn from a study of sequential checkpoint blockade in melanoma. Across the whole study: Maintenance nivolumab came after either treatment sequence.

The method was immunoSEQ multiplex PCR; TCRdb's version includes in-frame clones alone and lacks a portion of them. The sample has 25,000 to 35,000 clones; 70% to 90% are singletons. Treatment indicated: randomized to nivolumab then ipilimumab (arm A) or the reverse (arm B). No patient had prior DNA-damaging chemotherapy. Sorted cells were live CD3+CD8+, lacking CD19 and CD56, from PBMCs. The ends lost 3 bases at V and 3 bases at J; junction bases unmatched: 4. The CDR3 runs to 14 residues. CDR1 KGHSH and CDR2 LQKENI come from the germline V gene. This specimen was CD8+ T cells sorted from blood (inferred from file names), taken from a patient given nivolumab and ipilimumab in sequence. The chain employs TRBV18 and TRBJ1-1; 7 bases agree with TRBD1. This clonotype originated in a human donor with melanoma. DNA of the CDR3: TGTGCCAGCTCACCTACAGGGGCTGACACTGAAGCTTTCTTT. Translation gives CASSPTGADTEAFF.